The 14 T cell receptor beta chains given below trace back to one sample, sequenced in a study of blood T cell repertoires in COVID-19. The table came from immunoSEQ multiplex PCR; TCRdb's copy has only in-frame clones and leaves some out. Of about 260,000 clones listed, approximately 85% are singletons. Sample: PBMCs or T cells enriched from blood (not recorded which). All receptors come from a woman aged 45-59 years who had recovered from COVID-19.

V is TRBV7-3 and J is TRBJ2-3; D possibly corresponds to TRBD2 (5 bases). From germline, CDR1 is SGHTA and CDR2 FQGTGA. The CDR3 length is 13 residues. Trimming removed 3 bases at V and 6 bases at J, with 10 bases between. The CDR3 sequence is CASSFDERDTQYF. DNA of the CDR3: TGTGCCAGCAGCTTCGACGAGCGGGATACGCAGTATTTT.

With respect to this clone: Other DNA sequences of this sample code for an identical CDR3. The V gene is TRBV12-3 or TRBV12-4, the J gene TRBJ1-3; D not resolved. Trimming shortened V by 7 bases and J by 1 base, and 5 bases separated the two germline ends. The CDR3 has 12 amino acids. The CDR3 sequence: CASTRSGNTIYF. The CDR3 DNA reads as TGTGCCAGCACTCGGTCTGGAAACACCATATATTTT.

The sample holds a few counts of this clone. The chain links TRBV7-3 to TRBJ2-1, with 13 positions matching TRBD2. This CDR3 is built from 16 residues. CDR1 is SGHTA, CDR2 FQGTGA, per germline. V lost 4 bases to trimming and J lost 0 bases; unmatched junction nucleotides: 0. The CDR3, as DNA: TGTGCCAGCAGCTGGACTAGCGGGAGCTCCTACAATGAGCAGTTCTTC. Translation gives CASSWTSGSSYNEQFF.

The genes are TRBV24-1 and TRBJ1-4; weak D call: TRBD1 (6 bases). This CDR3 has 13 residues. Trimming took 8 bases from V and 6 from J, leaving 12 bases between them. Germline CDR1 reads KGHDR; CDR2 reads SFDVKD. CDR3 bases: TGTGCCACCAACGGGGGGCCGGATGAAAAACTGTTTTTT. It codes for CATNGGPDEKLFF.

This chain connects TRBV30 to TRBJ2-7, with 10 bases fitting TRBD2. V lost 5 bases and J lost 6; bases outside the gene matches: 7. Germline-derived CDR1 and CDR2 are GTSNPN and SVGIG (reference sequence). The CDR3 is 13 amino acids. The CDR3 is CAWGSGRAFEQYF. The CDR3 region has the DNA TGTGCCTGGGGGAGCGGGAGGGCCTTCGAGCAGTACTTC.

This chain connects TRBV5-1 to TRBJ1-4; D is unresolved. Between the trimmed V and J ends, which lost 4 bases and 5 bases, there was a span of 12 bases. CDR3 size: 14 residues. Germline V CDR1 and CDR2: SGHRS, YFSETQ. Written as DNA, the CDR3 is TGCGCCAGCAGCCCAGATATGGGCAATGAAAAACTGTTTTTT. This codes for CASSPDMGNEKLFF.

V is TRBV11-3 and J is TRBJ2-7, with D possibly being TRBD2 (6 bases). V shed 3 bases and J shed 11 bases, with 11 bases lying between them. From germline, CDR1 is SGHNT and CDR2 YENEEA. CDR3 length: 11 amino acids. CDR3 bases: TGTGCCAGCAGCTTGCGCGGGGAGAAGTACTTC. This gives the protein CASSLRGEKYF.

The chain links TRBV4-1 to TRBJ2-5, with D possibly being TRBD2 (6 bases). Trimming removed 0 bases at V and 8 bases at J, with 13 bases between. This CDR3 region has 14 residues. Germline CDR1 MGHRA, CDR2 YSYEKL. The CDR3 spells CASSQDASAVTQYF. For the CDR3, the DNA is TGCGCCAGCAGCCAAGATGCTAGCGCGGTTACCCAGTACTTC.

The rearrangement joins TRBV10-3 to TRBJ1-1; D gene unclear. CDR1 ENHRY and CDR2 SYGVKD come from the germline V gene. The CDR3 spans 12 residues. V lost 10 bases, J lost 4 bases, and 13 bases lay in between. The chain's CDR3 is CATSEVVTEAFF. CDR3 nucleotides: TGTGCCACTTCAGAGGTGGTCACTGAAGCTTTCTTT.

The chain recombines TRBV2 with TRBJ1-2; D is unresolved. CDR1 SNHLY and CDR2 FYNNEI come from the germline V gene. CDR3 length equals 15 residues. Trimming removed 7 bases from V and 5 bases from J, with 20 bases in between. CDR3 nucleotides: TGTGCCAGCACCCCGAGTAGGAGACCCGATTATGGCTACACCTTC. Protein product: CASTPSRRPDYGYTF.

The chain uses TRBV19 and TRBJ2-5; 7 bases map to TRBD2. With 6 bases clipped from V and 5 bases from J, the junction kept 6 bases outside the gene matches. Per the germline V gene, CDR1 is LNHDA and CDR2 is SQIVND (reference sequence). This CDR3 spans 13 amino acids. The DNA of the CDR3 is TGTGCCAGTAGAAGGGCGGGGGAGGAGACCCAGTACTTC. Translating it yields CASRRAGEETQYF.

With respect to this clone: The sample contains more than one DNA sequence encoding this CDR3. V is TRBV6-4 and J is TRBJ1-1; no firm D call. V shed 6 bases and J shed 1 base, with 9 bases lying between them. The CDR3 covers 13 residues. From germline, CDR1 is MRHNA and CDR2 SNTAGT. This CDR3 reads CASSATANTEAFF. The CDR3 region has the DNA TGTGCCAGCAGCGCCACAGCGAACACTGAAGCTTTCTTT.

The chain carries TRBV5-1 and TRBJ2-3; 16 bases align to TRBD2. Germline V lookup: CDR1 SGHRS, CDR2 YFSETQ. The trim removed 3 bases at V and 4 bases at J, leaving 5 bases unmatched. This CDR3 contains 17 residues. CDR3: CASSSGLAGGRADTQYF. CDR3 coding DNA: TGCGCCAGCAGCTCGGGACTAGCGGGAGGGCGGGCAGATACGCAGTATTTT.

This chain joins TRBV28 and TRBJ1-5, with D perhaps matching TRBD1 (5 bases). CDR1 and CDR2 (germline): MDHEN, SYDVKM. With 2 bases removed from V and 2 bases from J, the gap between germline ends came to 10 bases. CDR3 size: 15 residues. The DNA for the CDR3 is TGTGCCAGCAGTTTAAGGGGATTCGGCAATCAGCCCCAGCATTTT. Its protein product is CASSLRGFGNQPQHF.